The TCR beta chain described here comes from a study of shared clonotypes between healthy human individuals. Study outcomes and limitations: When compared with the clonotypes that were shared by all four sorted-subset donors, the non-shared clonotypes turned out to have lower generation probabilities. Of the naive CD4 clonotypes, about 5% were shared across several donors. Naive subsets tended to show greater estimated richness than memory subsets.

Cells designated naive CD8 were CD45RO-negative and were positively selected for CCR7, with terminally differentiated effector memory CD45RA+ cells excluded. Deep was the level at which the assay was run. TCRdb's copy holds only in-frame clones and misses some; the assay was immunoSEQ multiplex PCR. The table has 750,000 to 1,000,000 clones, roughly 92% seen once. V was cut by 7 bases and J by 5 bases, with 18 bases left in between. Germline values: CDR1 SEHNR, CDR2 FQNEAQ (reference sequence). The CDR3 covers 14 residues. Remarks on this clone: Its target is not known.

Sample: naive CD8+ T cells sorted from blood. The sequence came from a man in his thirties or forties in good health. The chain carries TRBV7-9 and TRBJ2-7, with D perhaps TRBD2 (7 bases). The CDR3 loop reads CASTAAGGRDEQYF. CDR3 nucleotide sequence: TGTGCCAGCACCGCCGCCGGGGGGCGTGACGAGCAGTACTTC.